This is a list of T cell receptor beta chains from one sample in a study of blood T cells in healthy people across ages. TCRdb fed the 5' RACE reads into MiXCR, producing one record per CDR3 protein. The repertoire holds about 700,000 distinct CDR3 sequences, 32% seen once, with just over 15% in the top ten. Sequenced input: blood. The receptors were sampled from an elderly woman in good health. The CDR3 runs from the conserved cysteine through the conserved F or W. A D gene is named only where the DNA matches it firmly. For some rows the clone size is stated as once, few or many, or as a class when expanded; others skip it.

TRBV13	TRBJ1-1	few	.	CASSPGDRTEAFF	TGTGCCAGCAGCCCCGGGGACCGGACTGAAGCTTTCTTT
TRBV7-2	TRBJ2-1	few	TRBD2	CASSLEPSGYNEQFF	TGTGCCAGCAGCTTAGAGCCTAGCGGGTACAATGAGCAGTTCTTC
TRBV19	TRBJ1-5	few	.	CASSISAANQPQHF	TGTGCCAGTAGTATTTCCGCAGCGAATCAGCCCCAGCATTTT
TRBV18	TRBJ1-4	.	TRBD1	CASSGGTGTSFGEKLFF	TGTGCCAGCTCTGGCGGGACAGGGACCTCCTTCGGTGAAAAACTGTTTTTT
TRBV7-3	TRBJ1-1	many	TRBD1	CASSPTGGTTEAFF	TGTGCCAGCAGCCCCACAGGGGGCACCACTGAAGCTTTCTTT
TRBV12-3/TRBV12-4	TRBJ2-5	.	TRBD2	CASSLGTSGSYNEQYF	TGTGCCAGCAGTTTAGGGACTAGCGGCTCCTACAATGAGCAGTACTTC
TRBV20-1	TRBJ1-2	.	TRBD1	CSARNIWTGANYGYTF	TGCAGTGCTAGAAATATATGGACAGGGGCTAACTATGGCTACACCTTC
TRBV20-1	TRBJ2-1	many	.	CSATGRYNEQFF	TGCAGTGCTACCGGACGCTACAATGAGCAGTTCTTC
TRBV5-1	TRBJ1-6	many	TRBD1	CASSLTGTDNSPLHF	TGCGCCAGCAGCTTAACAGGGACAGACAATTCACCCCTCCACTTT
TRBV20-1	TRBJ1-2	.	.	CSARDLGSGYTF	TGCAGTGCTAGAGATCTTGGGAGTGGCTACACCTTC
TRBV5-1	TRBJ1-5	many	.	CASSSVSGQPQHF	TGCGCCAGCAGCTCTGTCTCGGGTCAGCCCCAGCATTTT
TRBV12-3/TRBV12-4	TRBJ2-6	many	.	CASSLRGVRESSGANVLTF	TGTGCCAGCAGTTTAAGGGGTGTCAGGGAGAGCTCTGGGGCCAACGTCCTGACTTTC
TRBV20-1	TRBJ1-6	few	TRBD1	CSARVGTGIDNSPLHF	TGCAGTGCTAGAGTCGGGACAGGGATCGATAATTCACCCCTCCACTTT
TRBV5-1	TRBJ2-7	many	TRBD1	CASSFGSTGGPYEQYF	TGCGCCAGCAGTTTTGGTTCTACAGGGGGCCCCTACGAGCAGTACTTC
TRBV15	TRBJ1-4	few	.	CATSRDGGEKLFF	TGTGCCACCAGCAGAGACGGGGGTGAAAAACTGTTTTTT
TRBV14	TRBJ1-2	.	.	CASSLNRRKYGYTF	TGTGCCAGCAGCCTTAACAGGAGGAAGTATGGCTACACCTTC
TRBV11-1	TRBJ2-1	many	.	CASSLSLVNEQFF	TGTGCCAGCAGCTTAAGCCTAGTCAATGAGCAGTTCTTC
TRBV7-2	TRBJ2-2	.	TRBD2	CASRRTSLNTGELFF	TGTGCCAGCAGGCGGACTAGCTTGAACACCGGGGAGCTGTTTTTT
TRBV30	TRBJ1-2	.	.	CAWSARGGFNGYTF	TGTGCCTGGAGTGCCCGCGGAGGCTTTAATGGCTACACCTTC
TRBV12-3/TRBV12-4	TRBJ1-4	.	.	CASSHLGRSGLFF	TGTGCCAGCAGTCATCTCGGGCGTTCTGGACTGTTTTTT
TRBV7-2	TRBJ1-4	.	.	CASSSRVGQTNEKLFF	TGTGCCAGCAGCTCAAGGGTCGGGCAAACTAATGAAAAACTGTTTTTT
TRBV5-6	TRBJ2-7	.	.	CASSLVGRVYEQYF	TGTGCCAGCAGCTTGGTGGGCAGGGTCTACGAGCAGTACTTC
TRBV30	TRBJ1-2	many	TRBD1	CASPGTGAYGYTF	TGTGCCTCCCCCGGCACAGGGGCATATGGCTACACCTTC
TRBV4-1	TRBJ1-4	.	.	CASSQELGSMNEKLFF	TGCGCCAGCAGCCAAGAACTCGGCAGCATGAATGAAAAACTGTTTTTT
TRBV7-9	TRBJ2-5	.	TRBD1	CASSLEAGQGWETQYF	TGTGCCAGCAGCTTAGAGGCTGGACAGGGCTGGGAGACCCAGTACTTC
TRBV12-3/TRBV12-4	TRBJ2-7	many	TRBD2	CASSPGLAGVQYF	TGTGCCAGCAGCCCCGGACTAGCGGGGGTGCAGTACTTC
TRBV7-3	TRBJ2-5	many	TRBD1	CASSSQGAKETQYF	TGTGCCAGCAGCTCTCAGGGGGCGAAAGAGACCCAGTACTTC
TRBV5-6	TRBJ2-7	many	TRBD1	CASSASGTGVYEQYF	TGTGCCAGCAGCGCCTCCGGGACAGGGGTATACGAGCAGTACTTC
TRBV7-2	TRBJ2-7	.	.	CASSLGGSLTYEQYF	TGCGCCAGCAGCTTGGGAGGCAGTCTGACCTACGAGCAGTACTTC
TRBV6-2/TRBV6-3	TRBJ2-7	many	TRBD2	CASSYQWRGGYEQYF	TGTGCCAGCAGTTACCAATGGCGGGGGGGCTACGAGCAGTACTTC
TRBV7-8	TRBJ2-1	many	TRBD2	CASSELAGGPRDEQFF	TGTGCCAGCAGCGAACTAGCGGGGGGGCCAAGGGATGAGCAGTTCTTC
TRBV13	TRBJ2-7	few	.	CASSLGGKRSYEQYF	TGTGCCAGCAGCTTAGGCGGAAAGCGCTCCTACGAGCAGTACTTC
TRBV10-3	TRBJ1-5	many	.	CAISARGQPQHF	TGTGCCATCAGTGCTAGGGGTCAGCCCCAGCATTTT
TRBV6-1	TRBJ2-6	.	.	CASSRRGISASSGANVLTF	TGTGCCAGCAGTCGACGGGGCATTTCGGCTAGCTCTGGGGCCAACGTCCTGACTTTC
TRBV7-7	TRBJ2-1	.	TRBD1	CASSPDRWGEQIF	TGTGCCAGCAGTCCGGACAGGTGGGGTGAGCAGATCTTC
TRBV20-1	TRBJ1-1	.	.	CSARDSRVGNTEAFF	TGCAGTGCTAGAGATAGCAGGGTGGGAAACACTGAAGCTTTCTTT
TRBV5-5	TRBJ2-3	many	TRBD1	CASSLVGQVTDTQYF	TGTGCCAGCAGCTTGGTGGGACAGGTCACAGATACGCAGTATTTT
TRBV15	TRBJ1-5	.	.	CATGKLMTDQPQHF	TGTGCCACCGGCAAACTAATGACAGATCAGCCCCAGCATTTT
TRBV7-8	TRBJ1-5	.	TRBD1	CASSARTGLGNQPQHF	TGTGCCAGCAGCGCAAGGACAGGGCTTGGCAATCAGCCCCAGCATTTT
TRBV7-9	TRBJ1-5	.	.	CASSFGENQPRHF	TGTGCCAGCAGCTTCGGAGAGAATCAGCCCCGGCATTTT
TRBV29-1	TRBJ1-1	many	.	CSVTVRNTEAFF	TGCAGCGTGACAGTTCGGAACACTGAAGCTTTCTTT
TRBV29-1	TRBJ2-7	.	TRBD1	CSVNGQGLTYEQYF	TGCAGCGTTAATGGACAGGGGTTGACCTACGAGCAGTACTTC
TRBV20-1	TRBJ2-7	few	.	CSAILPWVLNNEQYF	TGCAGTGCTATACTCCCCTGGGTCCTCAACAATGAGCAGTACTTC
TRBV7-2	TRBJ2-3	many	.	CASSLAAGSSTDTQYF	TGTGCCAGCAGCTTAGCGGCAGGGTCTAGCACAGATACGCAGTATTTT
TRBV20-1	TRBJ1-5	few	.	CSARDYLDQPQHF	TGCAGTGCTAGAGATTATCTTGATCAGCCCCAGCATTTT